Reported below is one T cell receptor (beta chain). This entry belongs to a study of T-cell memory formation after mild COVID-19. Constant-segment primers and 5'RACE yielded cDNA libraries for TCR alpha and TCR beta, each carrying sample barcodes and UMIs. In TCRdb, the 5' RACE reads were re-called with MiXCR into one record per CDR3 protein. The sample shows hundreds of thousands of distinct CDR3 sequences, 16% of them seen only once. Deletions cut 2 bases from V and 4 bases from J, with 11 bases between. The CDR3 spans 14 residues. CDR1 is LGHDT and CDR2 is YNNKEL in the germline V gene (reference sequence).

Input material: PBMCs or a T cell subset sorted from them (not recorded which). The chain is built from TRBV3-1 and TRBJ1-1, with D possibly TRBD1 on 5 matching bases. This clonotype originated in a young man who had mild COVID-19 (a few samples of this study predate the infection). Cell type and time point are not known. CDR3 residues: CASSQFGGGTEAFF. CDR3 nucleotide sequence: TGTGCCAGCAGCCAATTCGGGGGGGGCACTGAAGCTTTCTTT.